This T cell receptor beta chain was found in a study of cytomegalovirus exposure and HLA in healthy donors. The study's findings and limits: Rare TCR sequences predominated, though certain public TCRs were found in many donors.

Here immunoSEQ multiplex PCR was the method, and the copy in TCRdb shows in-frame clones only, minus some. The sample holds approximately 200,000 clones, about 90% seen once. While the first cohort had hundreds of subjects, the donors belonged to the separate validation cohort of roughly 120 subjects. Notes on this clone: Its antigen is as yet unknown.

CDR3 length: 16 residues. Germline values: CDR1 SGHRS, CDR2 YFSETQ. V lost 4 bases, J lost 4 bases, and 17 bases lay in between. The specimen was PBMCs. This chain joins TRBV5-1 and TRBJ2-2, with a tentative D call TRBD2 (6 bases). The clonotype comes from a woman under 30 in good health and CMV-seronegative. The CDR3 DNA sequence: TGCGCCAGCAGCCCCGTTGGGGGAGCGGGCACCGGGGAGCTGTTTTTT. It translates to CASSPVGGAGTGELFF.